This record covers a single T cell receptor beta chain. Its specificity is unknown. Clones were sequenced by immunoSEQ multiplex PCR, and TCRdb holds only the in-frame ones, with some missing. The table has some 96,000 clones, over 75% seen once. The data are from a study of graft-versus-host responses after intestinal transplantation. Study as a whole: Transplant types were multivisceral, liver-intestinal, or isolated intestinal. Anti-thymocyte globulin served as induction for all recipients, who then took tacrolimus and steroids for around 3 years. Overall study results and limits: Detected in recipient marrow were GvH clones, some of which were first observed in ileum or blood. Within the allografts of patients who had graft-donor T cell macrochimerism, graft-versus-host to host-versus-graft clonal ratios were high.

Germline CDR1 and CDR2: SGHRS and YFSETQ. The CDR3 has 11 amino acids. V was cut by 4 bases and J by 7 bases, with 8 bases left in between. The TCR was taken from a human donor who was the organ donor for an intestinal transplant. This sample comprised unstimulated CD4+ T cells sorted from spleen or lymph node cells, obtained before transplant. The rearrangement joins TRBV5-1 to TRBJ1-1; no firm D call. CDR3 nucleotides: TGCGCCAGCAGCCTTATGGGTGAAGCTTTCTTT. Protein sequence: CASSLMGEAFF.